The 28 T cell receptor beta chains below all came from one sample that was sequenced in a study of T-cell memory formation after mild COVID-19. TCRdb independently ran MiXCR on the 5' RACE reads; one entry per CDR3 protein. The sample shows about 290,000 distinct CDR3 sequences, roughly 15% of them seen only once. The source material was PBMCs or a T cell subset sorted from them (not recorded which). Receptors were obtained from a man between 18 and 35 years old who had mild COVID-19 (a few samples of this study predate the infection). Cell type and time point are not known.

This clonotype was picked up a small number of times. The chain links TRBV7-3 to TRBJ2-5; TRBD1 aligns across 7 bases. Germline CDR1 SGHTA, CDR2 FQGTGA. The CDR3 is made up of 13 amino acids. Trimming cost V 3 bases and J 4 bases; bases outside gene matches: 2. The CDR3 coding sequence is TGTGCCAGCAGCTTGAACAGGGGAGAGACCCAGTACTTC. Its translation is CASSLNRGETQYF.

This clonotype was seen a few times. This chain uses TRBV3-1 with TRBJ2-1; D may match TRBD1 or TRBD2 (6 bases each). Germline V lookup: CDR1 LGHDT, CDR2 YNNKEL (reference sequence). V was pared by 2 bases and J by 12 bases, with 14 bases between. This CDR3 has 13 residues. DNA of the CDR3: TGTGCCAGCAGCCAATTCCGTGAGGGGGGGCAGTTCTTC. Amino acids: CASSQFREGGQFF.

V gene TRBV6-5 combines with J gene TRBJ1-2; 7 nucleotides align to TRBD1. Germline CDR1 reads MNHEY; CDR2 reads SVGAGI. This CDR3 region has 15 residues. With V trimmed by 2 bases and J by 4 bases, 7 bases remained unmatched. The CDR3 region has the DNA TGTGCCAGCAGTTACGAGGGGACAGCCACCTATGGCTACACCTTC. This codes for CASSYEGTATYGYTF.

The rearrangement links TRBV5-1 to TRBJ2-3, with TRBD2 matching over 8 bases. The CDR3 extends over 16 amino acids. J lost 4 bases, V lost 0 bases, and 7 bases had no gene match. CDR1 is SGHRS, CDR2 YFSETQ, per germline. CDR3 nucleotide sequence: TGCGCCAGCAGCTTGGGAAGTTCGGGGGGGCCAGATACGCAGTATTTT. This translates into CASSLGSSGGPDTQYF.

There are a few counts of this clonotype. V is TRBV6-5 and J is TRBJ2-2; D tentatively reads TRBD1 or TRBD2 (5 bases each). Trimming removed 5 bases from V and 9 bases from J, with 13 bases in between. The CDR3 loop spans 13 amino acids. Per germline, CDR1 MNHEY and CDR2 SVGAGI. The CDR3 loop is CASSTFRDRELFF. The CDR3 DNA is TGTGCCAGCAGTACCTTCAGGGACCGGGAGCTGTTTTTT.

This clonotype has more than one count but fewer than ten. The chain couples TRBV5-1 to TRBJ1-6; D uncertain. V was cut by 5 bases and J by 5 bases, with 11 bases left in between. The CDR3 is 14 amino acids. The germline gives CDR1 SGHRS, CDR2 YFSETQ. The CDR3 coding sequence is TGCGCCAGCAGGGGCATGTTGAATAATTCACCCCTCCACTTT. Amino acids: CASRGMLNNSPLHF.

This clonotype was seen many times. The chain recombines TRBV4-1 with TRBJ2-2; unclear D gene. The germline V gene encodes CDR1 MGHRA and CDR2 YSYEKL. V lost 1 base, J lost 6 bases, and 12 bases lay in between. The CDR3 runs 15 residues. This chain's CDR3 is CASSQGFRMPGELFF. The CDR3 DNA is TGCGCCAGCAGCCAAGGGTTCAGGATGCCCGGGGAGCTGTTTTTT.

This clonotype was seen more than once but under ten times. V is TRBV4-2 and J is TRBJ2-1; D call uncertain. The V end was cut by 5 bases, the J end by 3 bases, with 5 bases between. Germline CDR1 and CDR2: LGHNA and YNFKEQ. The CDR3 is made up of 12 amino acids. CDR3 sequence: CASSEVYNEQFF. The CDR3 DNA sequence: TGTGCCAGCAGCGAGGTCTACAATGAGCAGTTCTTC.

The chain joins TRBV24-1 to TRBJ2-1; 7 positions match TRBD2. Germline CDR1 and CDR2: KGHDR and SFDVKD. The V segment lost 9 bases and the J segment 4 bases; nucleotides outside the gene matches: 5. CDR3 size: 13 residues. CDR3 protein: CATLAGEYNEQFF. CDR3 sequence (DNA): TGTGCCACCTTGGCGGGGGAGTACAATGAGCAGTTCTTC.

This clonotype was counted between two and nine times. The rearrangement links TRBV6-5 to TRBJ2-5; maybe TRBD1 (6 bases). CDR3 length: 15 residues. The germline V and J ends were trimmed by 0 bases and 3 bases, with 11 bases remaining between them. Germline CDR1 MNHEY, CDR2 SVGAGI. The CDR3 protein is CASSYSRGNKETQYF. The DNA for the CDR3 is TGTGCCAGCAGTTACTCGAGGGGGAATAAAGAGACCCAGTACTTC.

This clonotype turned up a few times. The V and J genes are TRBV6-5 and TRBJ2-1; D is perhaps TRBD2 (6 bases). Germline V gene data show CDR1 as MNHEY and CDR2 as SVGAGI. The CDR3 totals 16 residues. V dropped 6 bases and J dropped 3 bases, with 18 bases sitting between them. Here the CDR3 DNA reads TGTGCCAGCAGCCCACCGGCGGGAAGCAACTACAATGAGCAGTTCTTC. Translated, it gives CASSPPAGSNYNEQFF.

This chain joins TRBV18 and TRBJ1-6; 7 positions match TRBD1. The CDR3 length is 15 residues. In germline, CDR1 is KGHSH, CDR2 LQKENI. V shed 1 base and J 7 bases; nucleotides not matched to a gene: 4. Here the CDR3 DNA reads TGTGCCAGCTCACCACTGGACAGGAAAAATTCACCCCTCCACTTT. Translating it yields CASSPLDRKNSPLHF.

This clonotype appeared a few times. The chain combines TRBV9 with TRBJ2-5; 7 bases are shared with TRBD2. Germline CDR1 and CDR2: SGDLS and YYNGEE. V lost 0 bases, J lost 4 bases, and 6 bases stayed unmatched. The CDR3 consists of 15 residues. CDR3 region: CASSVGGGMGETQYF. CDR3 in DNA: TGTGCCAGCAGCGTAGGGGGAGGGATGGGAGAGACCCAGTACTTC.

This clonotype was recorded at least ten times. The rearrangement links TRBV4-3 to TRBJ2-5; 7 bases map to TRBD1. The J segment lost 5 bases and the V segment lost 0 bases, leaving 9 bases of the junction unmatched. Per germline, CDR1 LGHNA and CDR2 YSLEER. The CDR3 is made up of 16 amino acids. CDR3 sequence reads: CASSQDILGGRETQYF. The CDR3 DNA reads TGCGCCAGCAGCCAAGATATCTTAGGGGGCCGGGAGACCCAGTACTTC.

This clonotype was seen repeatedly, ten times or more. The chain links TRBV7-2 to TRBJ1-5; 10 nucleotides match TRBD1. J lost 6 bases, V lost 1 base, and 3 bases had no gene match. The germline V gene has CDR1 SGHTA and CDR2 FQGNSA. The CDR3 runs 15 residues. The CDR3 coding sequence is TGTGCCAGCAGCTTAGGACAGGGGGCAGGTCAGCCCCAGCATTTT. Protein sequence: CASSLGQGAGQPQHF.

The V gene is TRBV28, the J gene TRBJ2-3, with TRBD2 matching over 14 bases. Germline-derived CDR1 and CDR2 are MDHEN and SYDVKM. The trim removed 2 bases at V and 1 base at J, leaving 5 bases unmatched. The CDR3 consists of 18 residues. The CDR3 nucleotides are TGTGCCAGCAGTTTAGGGACTAGCGGGGGTGCTGGCACAGATACGCAGTATTTT. Translating gives CASSLGTSGGAGTDTQYF.

This clonotype showed up many times. This sequence joins TRBV12-3 or TRBV12-4 and TRBJ1-1; D gene ambiguous. Trimming cost V 3 bases and J 6 bases, with 8 bases left between them. The CDR3 is 12 amino acids. The CDR3 loop is CASSFGVPEAFF. The CDR3 DNA reads as TGTGCCAGCAGTTTTGGGGTCCCTGAAGCTTTCTTT.

This clonotype has at least ten counts. The V gene is TRBV3-1, the J gene TRBJ1-2; D gene unclear. Per the germline V gene, CDR1 is LGHDT and CDR2 is YNNKEL (reference sequence). This CDR3 is built from 12 residues. V lost 6 bases, J lost 4 bases, and 9 bases lay in between. CDR3 protein: CASSLGIYGYTF. CDR3 coding DNA: TGTGCCAGCAGTCTGGGGATCTATGGCTACACCTTC.

The rearrangement uses TRBV5-6 and TRBJ2-7; D might be TRBD1 (6 bases). V was cut by 0 bases and J by 3 bases, with 7 bases left in between. Germline-derived CDR1 and CDR2 are SGHDT and YYEEEE. The CDR3 covers 13 residues. The CDR3 reads CASSLEGGYEQYV. CDR3 in DNA: TGTGCCAGCAGCTTGGAAGGGGGCTACGAGCAGTACGTC.

This clonotype was picked up many times. DNA for the CDR3: TGCAGCGTTGAGCCTGAAGGGACAGGGGAAGAGACCCAGTACTTC. Protein sequence: CSVEPEGTGEETQYF. The chain uses TRBV29-1 and TRBJ2-5, with TRBD1 matching 10 bases. Germline assignment: CDR1 SQVTM and CDR2 ANQGSEA. The V segment lost 3 bases and the J segment 3 bases; nucleotides outside the gene matches: 7. The CDR3 runs to 15 residues.

This chain links TRBV7-2 with TRBJ2-5; a weak D match, TRBD2 (6 bases). CDR3 length: 15 amino acids. V was clipped by 1 base and J by 4 bases, with 13 bases between them. Germline CDR1 SGHTA, CDR2 FQGNSA. CDR3 sequence reads: CASSLDLARGETQYF. The CDR3, as DNA: TGTGCCAGCAGCTTAGACCTAGCGAGGGGAGAGACCCAGTACTTC.

This clonotype was counted between two and nine times. This chain joins TRBV7-9 and TRBJ2-3; 7 positions match TRBD2. Germline CDR1 and CDR2: SEHNR and FQNEAQ (reference sequence). This CDR3 contains 16 residues. The V and J ends lost 5 bases and 1 base, in that order; junction bases with no gene match: 9. CDR3 DNA sequence: TGTGCCAGCAGCCCCCAAGGCCGGGGGGGCACAGATACGCAGTATTTT. Translated, it gives CASSPQGRGGTDTQYF.

The chain joins TRBV7-2 to TRBJ2-2; perhaps TRBD1 as D (5 bases). Germline V gives CDR1 SGHTA, CDR2 FQGNSA. CDR3 size: 15 residues. Trimming removed 4 bases at V and 0 bases at J, with 9 bases between. CDR3 sequence (DNA): TGTGCCAGCAGCTGGCAGGGATCGAACACCGGGGAGCTGTTTTTT. It yields the protein CASSWQGSNTGELFF.

Regarding this clonotype: A much larger clone sits a single nucleotide away, making a read error possible. The chain carries TRBV6-5 and TRBJ1-1, with D possibly being TRBD1 (6 bases). The germline V gene has CDR1 MNHEY and CDR2 SVGAGI. The CDR3 length is 14 residues. This chain's CDR3 is CASSYWGGSAEAVF. The CDR3 bases are TGTGCCAGCAGTTACTGGGGGGGCAGCGCTGAAGCTGTCTTT.

This chain joins TRBV20-1 and TRBJ1-2; D not certain. Trimming took off 0 bases at V and 3 bases at J, with 11 bases between the two ends. Germline values: CDR1 DFQATT, CDR2 SNEGSKA (reference sequence). The CDR3 contains 14 residues. The CDR3 loop is CSAREGSLDYGYTF. CDR3 coding DNA: TGCAGTGCTAGAGAAGGATCCCTGGACTATGGCTACACCTTC.

In its sample, this clonotype was seen a few times. This chain links TRBV20-1 with TRBJ2-2; 8 nucleotides match TRBD2. V shed 6 bases and J 4 bases; nucleotides not matched to a gene: 10. CDR1 and CDR2 (germline): DFQATT, SNEGSKA (reference sequence). The length of the CDR3 is 15 residues. Here the CDR3 DNA reads TGCAGTGCAAATAGCGGGGACTCGCCCACCGGGGAGCTGTTTTTT. Amino acid sequence: CSANSGDSPTGELFF.

The rearrangement joins TRBV20-1 to TRBJ1-1, with D perhaps TRBD1 (6 bases). The CDR3 has 14 residues. The germline CDR1 and CDR2 sequences are DFQATT and SNEGSKA (reference sequence). The germline V and J ends were trimmed by 6 bases and 1 base, with 15 bases remaining between them. Written as DNA, the CDR3 is TGCAGTGCAAAGAGGGGGTTGGGGAACACTGAAGCTTTCTTT. Residues: CSAKRGLGNTEAFF.

This clonotype was seen more than once but under ten times. The chain couples TRBV9 to TRBJ2-1; no firm D call. Germline-derived CDR1 and CDR2 are SGDLS and YYNGEE. The V gene lost 3 bases and the J gene lost 12 bases, with 16 bases spanning the gap. CDR3 size: 13 residues. This chain's CDR3 is CASSESANPAQFF. As DNA, the CDR3 is TGTGCCAGCAGCGAATCGGCCAACCCGGCGCAGTTCTTC.